The 20 T cell receptor beta chains below all came from one sample that was sequenced in a study of cytomegalovirus exposure and HLA in healthy donors. With 60 Vbeta and 13 Jbeta primers, the PCR was carried out. This table comes from immunoSEQ multiplex PCR, and its TCRdb copy is limited to in-frame clones, with some not included. The sample shows under 100,000 clones, under 80% of them seen only once. The sequencing sample was made of PBMCs. The origin of the receptors is a boy aged 5-17 years in good health and CMV-seronegative.

This clone was picked up one time. This chain links TRBV2 with TRBJ2-3; 7 bases map to TRBD2. Per the germline V gene, CDR1 is SNHLY and CDR2 is FYNNEI. J gave up 6 bases and V 8 bases, and 11 bases lay outside the gene matches. This CDR3 comprises 14 residues. CDR3 sequence (DNA): TGTGCCAGCCTCCTGGGGGGGGTTCTTGATACGCAGTATTTT. This sequence encodes CASLLGGVLDTQYF.

The chain has TRBV25-1 and TRBJ1-2; TRBD1 matches 10 bases. Trimming cost V 9 bases and J 6 bases; bases outside gene matches: 22. The length of the CDR3 is 18 residues. Germline assignment: CDR1 MGHDK and CDR2 SYGVNS. CDR3 in DNA: TGTGCCAGAGACCGGCCGGTCCCCCCTCCGGGACAGGGGAATGGCTACACCTTC. This translates into CARDRPVPPPGQGNGYTF.

The V and J genes are TRBV28 and TRBJ1-2, with 10 positions matching TRBD1. The CDR3 loop spans 16 amino acids. Germline CDR1 reads MDHEN; CDR2 reads SYDVKM. V was clipped by 5 bases and J by 8 bases; unmatched bases: 14. The CDR3 protein is CASSPPLGQGEWGYTF. In DNA form, the CDR3 reads TGTGCCAGCAGTCCGCCCCTCGGACAGGGGGAGTGGGGCTACACCTTC.

The rearrangement joins TRBV7-9 to TRBJ1-4; possible D gene TRBD1, 6 bases. The CDR3 consists of 17 residues. Trimming took off 3 bases at V and 5 bases at J, with 19 bases between the two ends. The germline V gene encodes CDR1 SEHNR and CDR2 FQNEAQ (reference sequence). The CDR3 protein is CASSFKPGTNMNEKLFF. The CDR3 DNA is TGTGCCAGCAGCTTCAAGCCCGGGACAAATATGAATGAAAAACTGTTTTTT. Together with reference TRBV7-9 and TRBJ1-4, the CDR3 gives the full variable domain: DTGVSQNPRHKITKRGQNVTFRCDPISEHNRLYWYRQTLGQGPEFLTYFQNEAQLEKSRLLSDRFSAERPKGSFSTLEIQRTEQGDSAMYLCASSFKPGTNMNEKLFFGSGTQLSVL.

This chain links TRBV28 with TRBJ2-1; a possible D gene is TRBD2 (7 bases). V lost 1 base and J lost 8, with 18 bases in between. CDR3 length: 16 residues. Germline V CDR1 and CDR2: MDHEN, SYDVKM. The CDR3 is CASSLYAGANQDEQFF. In DNA form, the CDR3 reads TGTGCCAGCAGTTTATACGCGGGGGCCAATCAGGATGAGCAGTTCTTC.

V and J are TRBV6-6 and TRBJ1-6; D is uncertain. This CDR3 spans 12 amino acids. V lost 5 bases and J 9 bases, leaving 8 bases between the germline ends. CDR1 and CDR2 from the germline V gene are MNHNY and SVGAGI (reference sequence). The CDR3 DNA follows: TGTGCCAGCAGTCGCCGGGGTTCACCCCTCCACTTT. This codes for CASSRRGSPLHF.

The chain uses TRBV28 and TRBJ1-1; TRBD1 might be the D (5 bases). Germline values: CDR1 MDHEN, CDR2 SYDVKM. Trimming shortened V by 1 base and J by 3 bases, and 9 bases separated the two germline ends. This CDR3 is built from 14 residues. The CDR3 protein is CASSLSGGDTEAFF. Written as DNA, the CDR3 is TGTGCCAGCAGTTTATCGGGAGGGGACACTGAAGCTTTCTTT.

This clone was seen a handful of times. This chain uses TRBV14 with TRBJ2-3; no firm D call. The V gene lost 0 bases and the J gene lost 3 bases, with 13 bases spanning the gap. This CDR3 spans 16 amino acids. Germline lookup yields CDR1 SGHDN and CDR2 FVKESK. The CDR3 DNA sequence: TGTGCCAGCAGCCAAGATCTAGGCAGCCGTACAGATACGCAGTATTTT. Its translation: CASSQDLGSRTDTQYF.

The chain has TRBV7-9 and TRBJ2-5; 8 bases line up with TRBD2. With 5 bases clipped from V and 7 bases from J, the junction kept 12 bases outside the gene matches. The germline CDR1 and CDR2 sequences are SEHNR and FQNEAQ (reference sequence). There are 15 residues in the CDR3. CDR3 sequence (DNA): TGTGCCAGCAGCCAAAACCAGCGGGGGATCGGGACCCAGTACTTC. Translated, it gives CASSQNQRGIGTQYF.

V and J are TRBV18 and TRBJ1-1; 7 bases are shared with TRBD1. CDR1 is KGHSH and CDR2 is LQKENI in the germline V gene. CDR3 size: 14 residues. J was trimmed by 3 bases and V by 6 bases; bases with no gene match: 7. The CDR3 is CASSTGEVDTEAFF. The CDR3 DNA is TGTGCCAGCTCTACAGGGGAAGTCGACACTGAAGCTTTCTTT.

The chain is built from TRBV30 and TRBJ2-5; TRBD2 might be the D (5 bases). Germline CDR1 and CDR2: GTSNPN and SVGIG (reference sequence). The CDR3 extends over 15 amino acids. Trimming stripped 0 bases from V and 5 bases from J, with 16 bases between. In DNA, the CDR3 is TGTGCCTGGAGTGTTGGGCGGGTCCCAACCGAGACCCAGTACTTC. This translates into CAWSVGRVPTETQYF.

V gene TRBV29-1 combines with J gene TRBJ2-3; D perhaps matches TRBD1 (6 bases). This CDR3 has 15 residues. Germline CDR1 SQVTM, CDR2 ANQGSEA. Trimming took off 6 bases at V and 13 bases at J, with 29 bases between the two ends. The CDR3 protein is CSVDYSGTSAIVEYF. CDR3 in DNA: TGCAGCGTCGACTATTCCGGGACATCCGCTATTGTTGAGTATTTT.

CDR3 residues: CASSSTIPDRTEQYF. CDR3 coding DNA: TGTGCCAGCAGCTCCACAATACCGGACAGGACGGAGCAGTACTTC. V usage is TRBV7-9 and J usage is TRBJ2-7; 7 bases line up with TRBD1. Germline-derived CDR1 and CDR2 are SEHNR and FQNEAQ (reference sequence). V lost 4 bases and J lost 7; bases outside the gene matches: 13. The CDR3 loop spans 15 amino acids.

The chain recombines TRBV30 with TRBJ1-3, with D tentatively TRBD1 (5 bases). Trimming pared 5 bases from V and 2 bases from J, leaving 13 bases between. This CDR3 spans 14 amino acids. Germline V gene data show CDR1 as GTSNPN and CDR2 as SVGIG (reference sequence). The CDR3 sequence: CAWAYLGPGNTIYF. The CDR3 DNA reads as TGTGCCTGGGCCTACCTGGGGCCTGGAAACACCATATATTTT.

The CDR3 DNA reads as TGTGCCAGCAGCTTAGCGCTGGCTACAGATACGCAGTATTTT. Translating it yields CASSLALATDTQYF. V usage is TRBV7-2 and J usage is TRBJ2-3; D not resolved. V was trimmed by 0 bases and J by 3 bases, leaving 7 bases between them. From germline, CDR1 is SGHTA and CDR2 FQGNSA. The CDR3 runs 14 residues.

The J gene is TRBJ1-5, the V gene TRBV5-6, with TRBD1 identical over 7 bases. Germline CDR1 is SGHDT and CDR2 is YYEEEE. The CDR3 extends over 15 amino acids. J gave up 7 bases and V 1 base, and 8 bases lay outside the gene matches. DNA of the CDR3: TGTGCCAGCAGCTTGCGCCGGGACAGAAGGCAGCCCCAGCATTTT. Its protein product is CASSLRRDRRQPQHF. Combining the CDR3 with reference TRBV5-6 and TRBJ1-5 gives the whole variable domain DAGVTQSPTHLIKTRGQQVTLRCSPKSGHDTVSWYQQALGQGPQFIFQYYEEEERQRGNFPDRFSGHQFPNYSSELNVNALLLGDSALYLCASSLRRDRRQPQHFGDGTRLSIL.

The chain carries TRBV30 and TRBJ1-5, with D maybe TRBD1 (5 bases). The length of the CDR3 is 13 residues. V dropped 0 bases and J dropped 4 bases, with 7 bases sitting between them. Germline values: CDR1 GTSNPN, CDR2 SVGIG (reference sequence). CDR3 DNA sequence: TGTGCCTGGAGTGTGGCAGGGAATCAGCCCCAGCATTTT. Its protein is CAWSVAGNQPQHF.

The V gene is TRBV10-2, the J gene TRBJ1-5, with 12 bases identical to TRBD1. The CDR3 sequence is 14 residues long. Per the germline V gene, CDR1 is WSHSY and CDR2 is SAAADI. Losses at the gene ends were 8 bases for V and 7 bases for J; bases not matched to a gene: 6. The DNA for the CDR3 is TGCGCCAGCTGCCGGGACAGGGGGCAGCAGCCCCAGCATTTT. It is translated as CASCRDRGQQPQHF.

The rearrangement links TRBV4-1 to TRBJ2-7; 9 bases are shared with TRBD1. V lost 4 bases and J lost 4; bases outside the gene matches: 5. CDR1 is MGHRA, CDR2 YSYEKL, per germline. The CDR3 contains 14 residues. As DNA, the CDR3 is TGCGCCAGCAGCCCACAGGGGGCCGGGTACGAGCAGTACTTC. As protein: CASSPQGAGYEQYF.

The gene calls are TRBV7-2 and TRBJ1-1, with no clear D. Germline V lookup: CDR1 SGHTA, CDR2 FQGNSA. The CDR3 contains 16 residues. V was pared by 2 bases and J by 6 bases, with 19 bases between. The CDR3 nucleotides read TGTGCCAGCAGCTTATTCCAGGACTTATTCTCCTCTGAAGCTTTCTTT. Translation gives CASSLFQDLFSSEAFF.